A selection of T cell receptor beta chains follows, all from one sample in a study of blood T cell repertoires in COVID-19. This table comes from immunoSEQ multiplex PCR, and its TCRdb copy is limited to in-frame clones, with some not included. The repertoire holds about 280,000 clones, with less than 90% as singletons. The material sequenced was peripheral blood. These receptors were obtained from a human donor in a cohort sampled during active COVID-19. CDR3s include the opening cysteine and the closing phenylalanine or tryptophan. D genes are given only for firm matches. Clone size is given for some rows only: seen once, a few or many times, or a class if the clone is expanded.

len	v_gene	j_gene	d_gene	abundance	CDR3aa	CDR3nt
12	TRBV6-6	TRBJ2-7	TRBD2	NA	CATGRGTYEQYF	TGTGCCACCGGGAGGGGTACCTACGAGCAGTACTTC
18	TRBV9	TRBJ2-7	TRBD1	NA	CASSVAEGDRKGVGEQYF	TGTGCCAGCAGCGTAGCGGAGGGGGACAGGAAAGGAGTTGGGGAGCAGTACTTC
14	TRBV28	TRBJ2-7	NA	few	CASSRQRGGSEQYF	TGTGCCAGCAGTCGCCAGAGGGGGGGGTCCGAGCAGTACTTC
19	TRBV10-1	TRBJ1-5	NA	NA	CASIKGGRLFYLHCQPQHF	TGCGCCAGCATCAAGGGGGGGCGTCTTTTTTATTTGCATTGTCAGCCCCAGCATTTT
17	TRBV5-6	TRBJ2-1	TRBD2	once	CASTPGGGPVSYNEQFF	TGTGCCAGCACCCCCGGGGGGGGGCCAGTTTCCTACAATGAGCAGTTCTTC
12	TRBV7-9	TRBJ2-7	TRBD2	NA	CASSLGTGGAYF	TGTGCCAGCAGCTTAGGGACCGGGGGGGCATACTTC
16	TRBV7-8	TRBJ2-7	TRBD1	NA	CASSFRTGNLGYEQYF	TGTGCCAGCAGCTTTCGGACAGGGAACTTGGGGTACGAGCAGTACTTC
12	TRBV6-6	TRBJ1-2	NA	once	CAGGGGSHGYTF	TGTGCGGGCGGGGGAGGGTCCCATGGCTACACCTTC
15	TRBV15	TRBJ1-2	NA	NA	CATSRALRADYGYTF	TGTGCCACCAGCAGGGCGCTGCGGGCCGATTATGGCTACACCTTC
14	TRBV3-1/TRBV3-2	TRBJ2-5	TRBD2	NA	CASSLQAGAETQYF	TGTGCCAGCAGCCTCCAAGCGGGAGCAGAGACCCAGTACTTC
13	TRBV2	TRBJ2-2	TRBD1	NA	CASRGQVTGELFF	TGTGCCAGCCGGGGACAGGTCACCGGGGAGCTGTTTTTT
14	TRBV6-5	TRBJ2-3	NA	NA	CASSYSNLEDTQYF	TGTGCCAGCAGTTACTCGAATCTAGAAGATACGCAGTATTTT
19	TRBV28	TRBJ2-6	NA	NA	CASSLPPTGVFEGANVLTF	TGTGCCAGCAGTTTGCCACCCACGGGGGTGTTTGAAGGGGCCAACGTCCTGACTTTC
15	TRBV7-6	TRBJ2-1	NA	NA	CASSPGVFSYNEQFF	TGTGCCAGCAGCCCCGGGGTCTTCTCCTACAATGAGCAGTTCTTC
12	TRBV7-2	TRBJ2-1	NA	NA	CASSSYLNEQFF	TGTGCCAGCAGCTCATACTTAAACGAGCAGTTCTTC
12	TRBV7-7	TRBJ1-3	NA	NA	CATPGGGNTIYF	TGTGCCACCCCTGGCGGCGGAAACACCATATATTTT
15	TRBV7-9	TRBJ2-7	TRBD1	NA	CASSPGTGTQGEQYF	TGTGCCAGCAGTCCCGGGACAGGGACCCAGGGGGAGCAGTACTTC
15	TRBV10-3	TRBJ2-3	TRBD2	NA	CAISETSVSTDTQYF	TGTGCCATCAGTGAGACTAGCGTATCCACAGATACGCAGTATTTT
15	TRBV6-5	TRBJ2-2	TRBD1	few	CASSRDRANTGELFF	TGTGCCAGCAGTCGGGACAGGGCGAACACCGGGGAGCTGTTTTTT
18	TRBV27	TRBJ2-3	TRBD2	NA	CASSLRPGLGLGADTQYF	TGTGCCAGCAGTTTACGACCGGGACTAGGATTAGGCGCAGATACGCAGTATTTT
14	TRBV28	TRBJ2-7	NA	NA	CASSFQGRAYEQYF	TGTGCCAGCAGTTTCCAGGGTAGGGCTTACGAGCAGTACTTC
13	TRBV15	TRBJ2-5	NA	NA	CATSRDLGETQYF	TGTGCCACCAGCAGAGATCTAGGAGAGACCCAGTACTTC
18	TRBV5-1	TRBJ2-1	TRBD2	NA	CASKRTSGREGIYNEQFF	TGCGCCAGCAAAAGGACTAGCGGGAGAGAAGGGATCTACAATGAGCAGTTCTTC
15	TRBV2	TRBJ2-1	TRBD2	NA	CASKPGLAAYNEQFF	TGTGCCAGCAAGCCGGGACTAGCGGCATACAATGAGCAGTTCTTC
15	TRBV2	TRBJ2-1	TRBD2	NA	CASSEDGRSWNEQFF	TGTGCCAGCAGTGAAGACGGGAGGTCTTGGAATGAGCAGTTCTTC
17	TRBV7-2	TRBJ2-7	TRBD2	NA	CASSRDTAGGYSYEQYF	TGTGCCAGCAGCAGGGATACGGCGGGAGGTTACTCCTACGAGCAGTACTTC
15	TRBV7-2	TRBJ2-2	NA	NA	CASSLQGLNTGELFF	TGTGCCAGCAGTCTACAGGGTCTGAACACCGGGGAGCTGTTTTTT
13	TRBV29-1	TRBJ2-7	TRBD1	once	CSVGQGGSYEQYF	TGCAGCGTTGGACAGGGTGGGTCCTACGAGCAGTACTTC
16	TRBV19	TRBJ1-1	TRBD1	NA	CASSFSTGVMNTEAFF	TGTGCCAGTAGTTTCTCGACAGGGGTAATGAACACTGAAGCTTTCTTT
17	TRBV16	TRBJ2-7	NA	NA	CASSQSGLDLSLAEQYF	TGTGCCAGCAGCCAATCGGGGCTAGATCTATCTCTCGCCGAGCAGTACTTC
13	TRBV5-1	TRBJ2-5	TRBD2	many	CASSSSGASTQYF	TGCGCCAGCAGTTCTAGCGGGGCCTCAACCCAGTACTTC
16	TRBV27	TRBJ2-3	NA	NA	CASSLSLVFTLDTQYF	TGTGCCAGCAGTTTATCCCTAGTATTTACCCTAGATACGCAGTATTTT
12	TRBV19	TRBJ2-7	NA	NA	CARDMGDYEQYF	TGTGCCAGGGACATGGGCGACTACGAGCAGTACTTC
14	TRBV5-1	TRBJ1-3	NA	NA	CASSLTTRGNTIYF	TGCGCCAGCAGCTTGACGACGAGGGGAAACACCATATATTTT
14	TRBV28	TRBJ2-5	TRBD1	NA	CASSRTGTSETQYF	TGTGCCAGCAGTCGGACAGGTACCTCAGAGACCCAGTACTTC
15	TRBV3-1/TRBV3-2	TRBJ1-1	NA	NA	CASSPTGVMNTEAFF	TGTGCCAGCAGCCCAACGGGGGTCATGAACACTGAAGCTTTCTTT
14	TRBV28	TRBJ2-5	NA	NA	CATTTRRATETQYF	TGTGCCACCACCACCCGCAGGGCCACGGAGACCCAGTACTTC
13	TRBV18	TRBJ2-7	NA	NA	CASSLSVSYEQYF	TGTGCCAGCTCTCTTTCGGTTTCCTACGAGCAGTACTTC
12	TRBV6-5	TRBJ2-3	NA	NA	CASTSPADTQYF	TGTGCCAGCACCTCCCCGGCAGATACGCAGTATTTT
19	TRBV21-1	TRBJ2-1	NA	NA	CASSKACPGTSGNYNEQFF	TGTGCCAGCAGCAAAGCCTGTCCCGGGACTAGCGGAAACTACAATGAGCAGTTCTTC
14	TRBV6-5	TRBJ1-5	NA	NA	CASRGSGGDQPQHF	TGTGCCAGCAGGGGGTCAGGAGGGGATCAGCCCCAGCATTTT
17	TRBV5-1	TRBJ1-1	TRBD1	NA	CASSMEPLGQVGTEAFF	TGCGCCAGCAGCATGGAACCCCTAGGACAGGTAGGCACTGAAGCTTTCTTT
12	TRBV10-2	TRBJ1-1	TRBD1	NA	CASRDRVTEAFF	TGCGCCAGCAGGGACAGGGTCACTGAAGCTTTCTTT
13	TRBV7-2	TRBJ1-5	NA	NA	CASSATGNQPQHF	TGTGCCAGCAGCGCTACAGGGAATCAGCCCCAGCATTTT
15	TRBV4-1	TRBJ1-5	TRBD1	NA	CASSQEGTGVQPQHF	TGCGCCAGCAGCCAAGAGGGGACAGGGGTTCAGCCCCAGCATTTT
16	TRBV24-1	TRBJ2-5	TRBD2	NA	CATSGASGSWEETQYF	TGTGCCACCAGTGGGGCTAGCGGGAGCTGGGAAGAGACCCAGTACTTC
16	TRBV5-4	TRBJ2-2	NA	NA	CASSLGPTRDDGELFF	TGTGCCAGCAGCTTGGGTCCAACCAGGGATGACGGGGAGCTGTTTTTT
15	TRBV19	TRBJ1-5	NA	NA	CASTRDKQGYQPQHF	TGTGCCAGTACCCGGGACAAGCAAGGGTATCAGCCCCAGCATTTT
15	TRBV5-1	TRBJ2-2	NA	NA	CASSFQTGTGGELFF	TGCGCCAGCAGCTTCCAGACAGGGACTGGCGGGGAGCTGTTTTTT
14	TRBV5-1	TRBJ2-1	NA	NA	CASSPQGRDIVQFF	TGCGCCAGCAGCCCCCAGGGGCGAGATATAGTACAGTTCTTC
13	TRBV3-1/TRBV3-2	TRBJ2-3	NA	NA	CASSHSSTDTQYF	TGTGCCAGCAGCCACTCTAGCACAGATACGCAGTATTTT
15	TRBV7-3	TRBJ2-1	TRBD1	NA	CASSVTGDMYNEQFF	TGTGCCAGCAGCGTGACAGGGGATATGTACAATGAGCAGTTCTTC